The 27 T cell receptor beta chains in this list originate from one sample, sequenced in a study of shared clonotypes between healthy human individuals. TCRdb's copy holds only in-frame clones and misses some; the assay was immunoSEQ multiplex PCR. The profile shows hundreds of thousands of clones, 92% of them singletons. CD45RO-negative cells were positively selected for CCR7, leaving out terminally differentiated effector memory CD45RA+ cells. Sequences were obtained from naive CD8+ T cells sorted from blood. These receptors all come from a man aged 30 to 39 in good health.

CDR3 sequence (DNA): TGTGCCAGCAGTCCCCAATTGGACTCTGGAAACACCATATATTTT. Its protein is CASSPQLDSGNTIYF. The genes are TRBV6-1 and TRBJ1-3; no clear D gene. This CDR3 is built from 15 residues. Trimming left V 5 bases short and J 0 bases short, with 11 bases between. The germline CDR1 and CDR2 sequences are MNHNS and SASEGT.

The sample holds one count of this clone. This sequence joins TRBV5-8 and TRBJ2-7, with a possible D match to TRBD1 (5 bases). CDR3 length equals 10 residues. Germline CDR1 SGHTS, CDR2 YDEGEE. Trimming took 4 bases from V and 9 from J, leaving 8 bases between them. Here the CDR3 reads CASSPGLQYF. The CDR3 DNA sequence: TGTGCCAGCAGCCCAGGGCTGCAGTACTTC.

The rearrangement joins TRBV27 to TRBJ2-2; TRBD2 aligns across 11 bases. The CDR3 runs to 18 residues. The J segment lost 4 bases and the V segment lost 4 bases, leaving 11 bases of the junction unmatched. Germline-derived CDR1 and CDR2 are MNHEY and SMNVEV (reference sequence). DNA of the CDR3: TGTGCCAGCAGTTCGCCTTCACTAGCGGGAGTTACCACCGGGGAGCTGTTTTTT. Translating it yields CASSSPSLAGVTTGELFF.

This chain links TRBV10-3 with TRBJ2-3; 7 bases line up with TRBD2. Germline CDR1 is ENHRY and CDR2 is SYGVKD. The CDR3 has 15 residues. V lost 7 bases to trimming and J lost 0 bases; unmatched junction nucleotides: 7. CDR3 in amino acids: CAINEDSGSTDTQYF. Written as DNA, the CDR3 is TGTGCCATCAACGAGGATAGCGGGAGCACAGATACGCAGTATTTT.

V gene TRBV7-9 combines with J gene TRBJ2-1; no definite D call. V was pared by 2 bases and J by 7 bases, with 9 bases between. CDR1 and CDR2 from the germline V gene are SEHNR and FQNEAQ (reference sequence). There are 13 residues in the CDR3. CDR3 sequence: CASSLTMGNEQFF. DNA of the CDR3: TGTGCCAGCAGCTTAACCATGGGTAATGAGCAGTTCTTC.

The chain joins TRBV10-1 to TRBJ2-5; maybe TRBD2 (5 bases). The CDR3 totals 13 residues. Germline CDR1 reads WNHNN; CDR2 reads SYGVQD (reference sequence). V lost 0 bases, J lost 7 bases, and 9 bases lay in between. The CDR3 region has the DNA TGCGCCAGCAGTGAGTCAGGCCGGGGGACCCAGTACTTC. Amino acid sequence: CASSESGRGTQYF.

J is TRBJ2-3 and V is TRBV5-6; D perhaps matches TRBD1 (6 bases). Trimming removed 1 base from V and 0 bases from J, with 9 bases in between. Looked up from germline, CDR1 is SGHDT and CDR2 is YYEEEE. This CDR3 is built from 15 residues. CDR3: CASSLWDTSTDTQYF. The CDR3 bases are TGTGCCAGCAGCTTGTGGGACACAAGCACAGATACGCAGTATTTT.

The V gene is TRBV5-1, the J gene TRBJ2-1; TRBD2 agrees at 10 bases. This CDR3 spans 16 amino acids. From germline, CDR1 is SGHRS and CDR2 YFSETQ. The V segment lost 5 bases and the J segment 7 bases; nucleotides outside the gene matches: 12. The CDR3 sequence: CASSWSPSGSPNEQFF. The CDR3 DNA is TGCGCCAGCAGTTGGAGTCCTAGCGGGAGTCCTAATGAGCAGTTCTTC. Full variable domain (remainder filled in from reference TRBV5-1 and TRBJ2-1): KAGVTQTPRYLIKTRGQQVTLSCSPISGHRSVSWYQQTPGQGLQFLFEYFSETQRNKGNFPGRFSGRQFSNSRSEMNVSTLELGDSALYLCASSWSPSGSPNEQFFGPGTRLTVL.

The gene calls are TRBV2 and TRBJ2-3; D is possibly TRBD2 (5 bases). In germline, CDR1 is SNHLY, CDR2 FYNNEI. The CDR3 extends over 15 amino acids. Trimming stripped 7 bases from V and 0 bases from J, with 14 bases between. CDR3 sequence: CASTGGSPSTDTQYF. The CDR3, as DNA: TGTGCCAGCACCGGCGGGTCGCCTAGCACAGATACGCAGTATTTT.

J is TRBJ2-7 and V is TRBV19; unclear D gene. V dropped 1 base and J dropped 0 bases, with 10 bases sitting between them. The CDR3 extends over 15 amino acids. Per the germline V gene, CDR1 is LNHDA and CDR2 is SQIVND (reference sequence). CDR3 sequence reads: CASSIAWISSYEQYF. The CDR3 DNA reads TGTGCCAGTAGTATAGCTTGGATTAGCTCCTACGAGCAGTACTTC.

The V call is TRBV29-1, the J call TRBJ2-7; 7 bases align to TRBD1. Losses at the gene ends were 2 bases for V and 12 bases for J; bases not matched to a gene: 7. The germline CDR1 and CDR2 sequences are SQVTM and ANQGSEA. The CDR3 contains 11 residues. CDR3 bases: TGCAGCGTTGAACAACAGGGGCACTGGTACTTC. It specifies CSVEQQGHWYF.

The chain combines TRBV7-6 with TRBJ2-1; 7 bases fit TRBD1. V gave up 5 bases and J gave up 2 bases; unmatched junction bases: 6. Looked up from germline, CDR1 is SGHVS and CDR2 is FNYEAQ. This CDR3 spans 15 amino acids. CDR3 bases: TGTGCCAGCAGCCCGCAGGGGGTCACCTACAATGAGCAGTTCTTC. Translating gives CASSPQGVTYNEQFF.

The V and J genes are TRBV6-6 and TRBJ2-7, with TRBD2 as a possible D gene (7 bases). Germline values: CDR1 MNHNY, CDR2 SVGAGI (reference sequence). Deletions cut 4 bases from V and 4 bases from J, with 11 bases between. CDR3 length: 13 amino acids. Written as DNA, the CDR3 is TGTGCCAGCAGTTCCGGGGGGCCGTACGAGCAGTACTTC. This translates into CASSSGGPYEQYF.

The CDR3 spells CASSPRPYGDSYEQYF. The CDR3 coding sequence is TGTGCCAGCAGCCCCCGGCCCTACGGAGACTCCTACGAGCAGTACTTC. V is TRBV14 and J is TRBJ2-7; D gene unclear. Germline V gives CDR1 SGHDN, CDR2 FVKESK. V shed 4 bases and J shed 0 bases, with 16 bases lying between them. The CDR3 runs 16 residues. Full variable domain (outside the CDR3, taken from reference TRBV14 and TRBJ2-7): EAGVTQFPSHSVIEKGQTVTLRCDPISGHDNLYWYRRVMGKEIKFLLHFVKESKQDESGMPNNRFLAERTGGTYSTLKVQPAELEDSGVYFCASSPRPYGDSYEQYFGPGTRLTVT.

In this sample, this clone turned up a few times. The chain is built from TRBV29-1 and TRBJ2-2, with D possibly TRBD1 on 6 matching bases. The CDR3 runs to 11 residues. Germline V gene lookup returns CDR1 SQVTM and CDR2 ANQGSEA. V shed 7 bases and J shed 8 bases, with 11 bases lying between them. CDR3 coding DNA: TGCAGCGCATACAGGGATGGGGAGCTGTTTTTT. Its protein is CSAYRDGELFF.

The chain carries TRBV10-2 and TRBJ2-1; 7 bases agree with TRBD2. Germline CDR1 is WSHSY and CDR2 is SAAADI. The CDR3 contains 14 residues. Losses at the gene ends were 3 bases for V and 5 bases for J; bases not matched to a gene: 4. The CDR3 reads CASSELAPHNEQFF. The CDR3 DNA sequence: TGCGCCAGCAGTGAACTAGCGCCCCACAATGAGCAGTTCTTC.

This clone is a singleton in its sample. V usage is TRBV2 and J usage is TRBJ2-2; a possible D gene is TRBD1 (6 bases). Trimming left V 5 bases short and J 7 bases short, with 11 bases between. The CDR3 sequence is 13 residues long. Per the germline V gene, CDR1 is SNHLY and CDR2 is FYNNEI. This CDR3 reads CASSPTGNGELFF. In DNA form, the CDR3 reads TGTGCCAGCAGTCCCACAGGGAACGGGGAGCTGTTTTTT.

The chain joins TRBV15 to TRBJ1-5, with 7 bases that match TRBD1. CDR3 length: 21 amino acids. Germline trimming cut 1 base from V and 0 bases from J; bases unmatched to any gene: 18. Germline V CDR1 and CDR2: LNHNV, YYDKDF (reference sequence). CDR3 in amino acids: CATSRGDGEGALLISNQPQHF. The CDR3, as DNA: TGTGCCACCAGCAGAGGGGACGGAGAGGGGGCCCTCCTAATTAGCAATCAGCCCCAGCATTTT.

The J gene is TRBJ2-2, the V gene TRBV7-8; the match to TRBD2 covers 7 bases. Germline V gene sequence: CDR1 SGHVS, CDR2 FQNEAQ. The ends lost 5 bases at V and 5 bases at J; junction bases unmatched: 8. CDR3 size: 15 residues. Here the CDR3 reads CASSPAGGDTGELFF. In nucleotides, the CDR3 is TGTGCCAGCAGCCCGGCTGGGGGGGATACCGGGGAGCTGTTTTTT.

Comments on this clone: This same CDR3 is encoded by further DNA sequences in the sample. V is TRBV27 and J is TRBJ1-1, with D perhaps matching TRBD1 (5 bases). V was shortened by 4 bases and J by 5 bases, with 8 bases between the two germline ends. CDR1 and CDR2 from the germline V gene are MNHEY and SMNVEV (reference sequence). The CDR3 is made up of 12 amino acids. The CDR3 bases are TGTGCCAGCAGTTCGGGGGGGACTGAAGCTTTCTTT. Protein product: CASSSGGTEAFF.

The genes are TRBV9 and TRBJ2-2; D not resolved. The germline CDR1 and CDR2 sequences are SGDLS and YYNGEE. The CDR3 spans 12 residues. V was cut by 3 bases and J by 6 bases, with 6 bases left in between. This chain's CDR3 is CASSAVAGELFF. Here the CDR3 DNA reads TGTGCCAGCAGCGCGGTAGCCGGGGAGCTGTTTTTT.

This clone is a singleton in its sample. The rearrangement uses TRBV28 and TRBJ2-7; 12 bases align to TRBD1. The CDR3 runs 17 residues. Germline V gene lookup returns CDR1 MDHEN and CDR2 SYDVKM. J was trimmed by 3 bases and V by 4 bases; bases with no gene match: 10. The CDR3 here is CASSSKIRDRGLYEQYF. The CDR3 coding sequence is TGTGCCAGCAGTTCCAAAATCCGGGACAGGGGGCTCTACGAGCAGTACTTC.

V is TRBV14 and J is TRBJ2-2; 9 bases align to TRBD1. J gave up 2 bases and V 0 bases, and 13 bases lay outside the gene matches. Germline V gene sequence: CDR1 SGHDN, CDR2 FVKESK. The CDR3 spans 20 residues. The CDR3 region has the DNA TGTGCCAGCAGCCAAGATTCCGGGACAGGGTACAACTTAAACACCGGGGAGCTGTTTTTT. This codes for CASSQDSGTGYNLNTGELFF. The variable domain in full, completed from reference TRBV14 and TRBJ2-2, reads EAGVTQFPSHSVIEKGQTVTLRCDPISGHDNLYWYRRVMGKEIKFLLHFVKESKQDESGMPNNRFLAERTGGTYSTLKVQPAELEDSGVYFCASSQDSGTGYNLNTGELFFGEGSRLTVL.

The rearrangement links TRBV10-1 to TRBJ2-3; 10 nucleotides align to TRBD2. There are 17 residues in the CDR3. J was trimmed by 0 bases and V by 5 bases; bases with no gene match: 8. Looked up from germline, CDR1 is WNHNN and CDR2 is SYGVQD (reference sequence). The chain's CDR3 is CASSTGLAELSTDTQYF. As DNA, the CDR3 is TGCGCCAGCAGTACCGGACTAGCGGAGCTTAGCACAGATACGCAGTATTTT.

This rearrangement joins TRBV11-2 to TRBJ2-3; 10 nucleotides align to TRBD2. The CDR3 loop spans 18 amino acids. Germline V gene data show CDR1 as SGHAT and CDR2 as FQNNGV. J was trimmed by 4 bases and V by 5 bases; bases with no gene match: 15. DNA of the CDR3: TGTGCCAGCAGCCCCCGGGCTAGCGGGAGTAGTTTGGCAGATACGCAGTATTTT. Its protein is CASSPRASGSSLADTQYF.

The rearrangement links TRBV19 to TRBJ2-1; perhaps TRBD2 as D (6 bases). The CDR3 spans 15 residues. V was clipped by 5 bases and J by 7 bases, with 18 bases between them. Germline lookup yields CDR1 LNHDA and CDR2 SQIVND (reference sequence). The CDR3: CASSRGTYTPNEQFF. The CDR3 DNA sequence: TGTGCCAGTAGTCGCGGGACCTATACCCCTAATGAGCAGTTCTTC.

The V gene is TRBV5-1, the J gene TRBJ2-1; the match to TRBD2 covers 7 bases. V shed 4 bases and J 8 bases; nucleotides not matched to a gene: 6. The CDR3 has 13 amino acids. CDR1 SGHRS and CDR2 YFSETQ come from the germline V gene. Here the CDR3 reads CASSSGVNYEQFF. Here the CDR3 DNA reads TGCGCCAGCAGCAGCGGGGTGAATTATGAGCAGTTCTTC.